Below, one T cell receptor (beta chain) is given with its context. These data belong to a study of cytomegalovirus exposure and HLA in healthy donors. Use of 60 Vbeta and 13 Jbeta primers characterized the PCR. Assay: immunoSEQ multiplex PCR; the TCRdb copy retains only in-frame clones and omits some. Among roughly 100,000 clones listed, around four fifths were seen once. The CDR3 length is 17 residues. CDR1 and CDR2 (germline): SGHDT, YYEEEE. V dropped 6 bases and J dropped 0; count of bases not matched to a gene: 10. Specimen: PBMCs. The TCR was taken from a woman aged 55-70 years in good health and CMV-seronegative. The J gene is TRBJ2-3, the V gene TRBV5-6, with 10 bases matching TRBD2. The CDR3 reads CASTPGTSGTSTDTQYF. The CDR3 nucleotides read TGTGCCAGCACCCCGGGAACTAGCGGGACTAGCACAGATACGCAGTATTTT. Together with reference TRBV5-6 and TRBJ2-3, the CDR3 gives the full variable domain: DAGVTQSPTHLIKTRGQQVTLRCSPKSGHDTVSWYQQALGQGPQFIFQYYEEEERQRGNFPDRFSGHQFPNYSSELNVNALLLGDSALYLCASTPGTSGTSTDTQYFGPGTRLTVL.